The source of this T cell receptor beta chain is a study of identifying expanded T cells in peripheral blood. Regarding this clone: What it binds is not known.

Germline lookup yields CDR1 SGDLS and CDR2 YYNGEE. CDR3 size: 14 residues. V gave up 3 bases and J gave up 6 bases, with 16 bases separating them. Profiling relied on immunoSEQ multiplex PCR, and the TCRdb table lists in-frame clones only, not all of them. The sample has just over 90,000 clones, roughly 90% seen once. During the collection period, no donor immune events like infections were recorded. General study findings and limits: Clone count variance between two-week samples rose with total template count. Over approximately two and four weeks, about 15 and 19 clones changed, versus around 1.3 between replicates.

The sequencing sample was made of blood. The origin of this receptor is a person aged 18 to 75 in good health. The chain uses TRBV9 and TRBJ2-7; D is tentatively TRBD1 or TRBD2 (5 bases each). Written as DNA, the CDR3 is TGTGCCAGCAGCGGTACGGGACCTGGGGGCGAGCAGTACTTC. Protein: CASSGTGPGGEQYF. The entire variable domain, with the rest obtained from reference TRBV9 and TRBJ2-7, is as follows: DSGVTQTPKHLITATGQRVTLRCSPRSGDLSVYWYQQSLDQGLQFLIQYYNGEERAKGNILERFSAQQFPDLHSELNLSSLELGDSALYFCASSGTGPGGEQYFGPGTRLTVT.